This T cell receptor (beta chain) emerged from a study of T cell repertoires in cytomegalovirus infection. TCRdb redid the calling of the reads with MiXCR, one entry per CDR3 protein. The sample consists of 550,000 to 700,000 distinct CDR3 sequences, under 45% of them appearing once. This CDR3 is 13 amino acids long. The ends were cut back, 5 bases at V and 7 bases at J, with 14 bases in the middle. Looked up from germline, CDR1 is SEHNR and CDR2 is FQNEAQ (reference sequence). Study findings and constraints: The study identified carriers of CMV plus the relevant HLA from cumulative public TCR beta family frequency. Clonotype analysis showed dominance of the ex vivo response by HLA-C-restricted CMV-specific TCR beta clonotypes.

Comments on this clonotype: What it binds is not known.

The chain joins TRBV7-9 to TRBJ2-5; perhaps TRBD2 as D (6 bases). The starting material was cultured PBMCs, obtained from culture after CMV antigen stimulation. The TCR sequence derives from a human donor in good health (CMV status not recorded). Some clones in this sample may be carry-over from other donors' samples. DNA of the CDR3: TGTGCCAGCAGCCGTCGGGAGTTTGGGACCCAGTACTTC. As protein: CASSRREFGTQYF.